This T cell receptor beta chain was identified in a study of metastatic and nonmetastatic thyroid tumors. Overall study: A comparison of repertoires was made across blood and tumor or nodule tissue from malignant and benign thyroid patients.

In the original analysis: A papillary thyroid cancer distant-metastasis classifier was built from CDR3 differences across clinicopathological groups. TCRdb re-called the PCR reads through MiXCR. What appears here as the V and J calls and clone size reflects TCRdb's work, not the paper's. Here the sample spans 25,000 to 30,000 clones, 20% being singletons. Thyroid surgery took place with no prior treatment in any patient. Findings and caveats of the study: The reported finding was significantly higher TCR beta diversity in malignant thyroid tumors relative to benign nodules, in blood and tumor.

Within the sample, this clone is medium-sized. Its antigen remains unknown. The length of the CDR3 is 14 residues. Germline values: CDR1 MGHRA, CDR2 YSYEKL. V was clipped by 0 bases and J by 0 bases, with 6 bases between them. This sequence originates from a male donor with papillary thyroid cancer or a benign thyroid nodule (not recorded which). Some clones in this sample may be carry-over from other donors' samples. The sequenced sample was blood. The chain employs TRBV4-1 and TRBJ2-7, with D hard to call. CDR3 sequence reads: CASSQDDRSYEQYF. The CDR3 nucleotides are TGCGCCAGCAGCCAAGATGACCGCTCCTACGAGCAGTACTTC.